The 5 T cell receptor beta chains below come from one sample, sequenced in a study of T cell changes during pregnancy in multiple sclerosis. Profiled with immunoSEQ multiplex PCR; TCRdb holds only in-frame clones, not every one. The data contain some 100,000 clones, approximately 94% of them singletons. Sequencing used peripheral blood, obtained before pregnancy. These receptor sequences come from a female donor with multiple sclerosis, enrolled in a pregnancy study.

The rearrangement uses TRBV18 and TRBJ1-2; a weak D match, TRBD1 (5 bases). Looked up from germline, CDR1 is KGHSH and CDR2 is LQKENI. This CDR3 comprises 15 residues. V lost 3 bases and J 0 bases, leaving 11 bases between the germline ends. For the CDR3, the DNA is TGTGCCAGCTCACCTTCCCAGGGATCTAACTATGGCTACACCTTC. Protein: CASSPSQGSNYGYTF.

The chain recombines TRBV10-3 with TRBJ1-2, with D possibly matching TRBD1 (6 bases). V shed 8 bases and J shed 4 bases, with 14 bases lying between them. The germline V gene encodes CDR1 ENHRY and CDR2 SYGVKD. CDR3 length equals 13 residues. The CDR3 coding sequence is TGTGCCATCTCCGACAGGTCGTCCTATGGCTACACCTTC. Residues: CAISDRSSYGYTF.

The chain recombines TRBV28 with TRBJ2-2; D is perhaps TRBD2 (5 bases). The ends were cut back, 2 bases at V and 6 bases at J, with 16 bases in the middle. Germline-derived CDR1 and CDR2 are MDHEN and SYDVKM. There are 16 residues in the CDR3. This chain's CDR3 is CASSLMEAVLSGELFF. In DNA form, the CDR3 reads TGTGCCAGCAGTTTAATGGAGGCAGTACTGTCCGGGGAGCTGTTTTTT.

CDR3 DNA: TGTGCCAGCAGCCCCACCGGGACTAGCGGGAGTACCTACGAGCAGTACTTC. Its protein product is CASSPTGTSGSTYEQYF. J is TRBJ2-7 and V is TRBV7-2, with 14 nucleotides matching TRBD2. J gave up 2 bases and V 5 bases, and 8 bases lay outside the gene matches. CDR1 and CDR2 (germline): SGHTA, FQGNSA. The CDR3 length is 17 residues.

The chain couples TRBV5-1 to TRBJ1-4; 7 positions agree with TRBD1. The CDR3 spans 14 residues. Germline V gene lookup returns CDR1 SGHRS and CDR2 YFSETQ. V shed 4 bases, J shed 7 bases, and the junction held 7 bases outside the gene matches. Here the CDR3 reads CASSRQGGGEKLFF. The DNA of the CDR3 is TGCGCCAGCAGCCGGCAGGGGGGTGGTGAAAAACTGTTTTTT.